The 18 T cell receptor beta chains presented below share a single source sample, sequenced in a study of T cell changes during pregnancy in multiple sclerosis. Profiled with immunoSEQ multiplex PCR; TCRdb holds only in-frame clones, not every one. The repertoire includes 49,000 or so clones, about 90% of them detected once, and approximately 0.41% sits in the top ten. The input for sequencing was CD4+ T cells from peripheral blood mononuclear cells, taken in the second trimester of pregnancy. The receptors stem from a female donor in good health, enrolled as a control in a pregnancy study.

The chain carries TRBV30 and TRBJ1-5; TRBD1 might be the D (5 bases). This CDR3 region has 16 residues. Trimming took off 2 bases at V and 2 bases at J, with 16 bases between the two ends. Germline V gives CDR1 GTSNPN, CDR2 SVGIG (reference sequence). As DNA, the CDR3 is TGTGCCTGGAGTCCCGGGGGTTTGGGGGGCAATCAGCCCCAGCATTTT. Residues: CAWSPGGLGGNQPQHF.

V usage is TRBV5-6 and J usage is TRBJ2-3; D gene uncertain. The length of the CDR3 is 14 residues. Germline lookup yields CDR1 SGHDT and CDR2 YYEEEE. Trimming removed 4 bases at V and 4 bases at J, with 13 bases between. DNA for the CDR3: TGTGCCAGCAGCCCGACTTTAGGAGCAGATACGCAGTATTTT. The encoded protein is CASSPTLGADTQYF.

The chain joins TRBV15 to TRBJ2-3, with D unresolved. The length of the CDR3 is 15 residues. Germline CDR1 and CDR2: LNHNV and YYDKDF (reference sequence). V lost 0 bases, J lost 1 base, and 8 bases lay in between. This CDR3 is CATSRDGQGTDTQYF. The CDR3, as DNA: TGTGCCACCAGCAGAGATGGGCAGGGCACAGATACGCAGTATTTT.

The chain has TRBV7-3 and TRBJ2-7, with 7 bases matching TRBD1. This CDR3 is built from 13 residues. Germline loops: CDR1 SGHTA, CDR2 FQGTGA. The V gene end was trimmed by 5 bases and the J gene end by 4 bases; junction bases not matched to a gene: 5. CDR3 nucleotides: TGTGCCAGCAGCCCACACAGGGGTTACGAGCAGTACTTC. Its protein is CASSPHRGYEQYF. The complete variable domain, with remaining parts taken from reference TRBV7-3 and TRBJ2-7, reads GAGVSQTPSNKVTEKGKYVELRCDPISGHTALYWYRQSLGQGPEFLIYFQGTGAADDSGLPNDRFFAVRPEGSVSTLKIQRTERGDSAVYLCASSPHRGYEQYFGPGTRLTVT.

This clone has a single count. A junction end diverges from the germline sequence, so it may reflect a read error. This sequence joins TRBV6-5 and TRBJ1-1; TRBD1 agrees at 7 bases. Germline CDR1 and CDR2: MNHEY and SVGAGI. The CDR3 contains 13 residues. The CDR3 here is CASSQGVKTEAFF. DNA of the CDR3: TGTGCCAGCAGCCAGGGGGTGAAAACTGAAGCTTTCTTT.

On this clone: In the same sample, other DNA sequences code for this CDR3. The chain is built from TRBV25-1 and TRBJ1-5; TRBD1 matches at 7 bases. Germline V CDR1 and CDR2: MGHDK, SYGVNS. This CDR3 region has 14 residues. The V gene end was trimmed by 3 bases and the J gene end by 4 bases; junction bases not matched to a gene: 3. In DNA form, the CDR3 reads TGTGCCAGCAGTGAGACAGGGCTTAATCAGCCCCAGCATTTT. Translation gives CASSETGLNQPQHF.

The chain couples TRBV7-9 to TRBJ1-4; weak D call: TRBD1 (6 bases). The CDR3 covers 14 residues. V shed 3 bases and J shed 5 bases, with 10 bases lying between them. Germline loops: CDR1 SEHNR, CDR2 FQNEAQ (reference sequence). Here the CDR3 reads CASSLATGNEKLFF. The CDR3 DNA reads as TGTGCCAGCAGCTTGGCAACAGGGAATGAAAAACTGTTTTTT. The full variable domain, its missing parts supplied by reference TRBV7-9 and TRBJ1-4, is DTGVSQNPRHKITKRGQNVTFRCDPISEHNRLYWYRQTLGQGPEFLTYFQNEAQLEKSRLLSDRFSAERPKGSFSTLEIQRTEQGDSAMYLCASSLATGNEKLFFGSGTQLSVL.

The chain joins TRBV30 to TRBJ1-5, with TRBD1 as a possible D gene (6 bases). Per the germline V gene, CDR1 is GTSNPN and CDR2 is SVGIG (reference sequence). The CDR3 has 13 amino acids. Trimming cost V 2 bases and J 9 bases, with 14 bases left between them. The CDR3 is CAWSYDVQGPQHF. The DNA of the CDR3 is TGTGCCTGGAGTTACGACGTACAGGGGCCCCAGCATTTT.

The chain carries TRBV5-5 and TRBJ2-7; 10 bases fit TRBD1. Germline assignment: CDR1 SGHKS and CDR2 YYEKEE (reference sequence). The CDR3 runs to 14 residues. The junction had 4 bases not matched to a gene; V was cut back by 4 bases and J by 3 bases. DNA of the CDR3: TGTGCCAGCAGCCTCCGGACAGGGGGCTACGAGCAGTACTTC. This codes for CASSLRTGGYEQYF.

This chain links TRBV18 with TRBJ2-5; 9 nucleotides agree with TRBD1. CDR1 KGHSH and CDR2 LQKENI come from the germline V gene. The junction had 10 bases not matched to a gene; V was cut back by 3 bases and J by 2 bases. The CDR3 spans 17 residues. The CDR3 here is CASSPGQGLKGQETQYF. CDR3 DNA: TGTGCCAGCTCACCGGGACAGGGCCTTAAGGGTCAAGAGACCCAGTACTTC.

The chain has TRBV7-2 and TRBJ2-5, with TRBD2 identical over 9 bases. The CDR3 runs to 16 residues. Germline CDR1 and CDR2: SGHTA and FQGNSA. V dropped 6 bases and J dropped 5; count of bases not matched to a gene: 13. DNA of the CDR3: TGTGCCAGCAGTCTTAGTAGCGGGGGCAACGGGGAGACCCAGTACTTC. This gives the protein CASSLSSGGNGETQYF.

Comment on this clone: At one boundary the junction diverges from the germline segment, which might be a read error. The chain combines TRBV18 with TRBJ1-2, with D perhaps matching TRBD1 (6 bases). Per germline, CDR1 KGHSH and CDR2 LQKENI. This CDR3 spans 14 amino acids. CDR3 nucleotides: TGTGCCAGCCCACCGAACACACAGGGTACTGGCTACACCTTC. Amino acid sequence: CASPPNTQGTGYTF. Full variable domain (missing parts from reference TRBV18 and TRBJ1-2): NAGVMQNPRHLVRRRGQEARLRCSPMKGHSHVYWYRQLPEEGLKFMVYLQKENIIDESGMPKERFSAEFPKEGPSILRIQQVVRGDSAAYFCASPPNTQGTGYTFGSGTRLTVV.

This rearrangement joins TRBV18 to TRBJ2-3; 14 nucleotides agree with TRBD2. Germline trimming cut 3 bases from V and 2 bases from J; bases unmatched to any gene: 4. Germline V gene lookup returns CDR1 KGHSH and CDR2 LQKENI. The CDR3 spans 17 residues. Here the CDR3 reads CASSPGLAGEFTDTQYF. CDR3 bases: TGTGCCAGCTCACCGGGACTAGCGGGGGAGTTCACAGATACGCAGTATTTT.

The chain joins TRBV5-1 to TRBJ1-1, with D uncertain. The CDR3 length is 15 residues. V was trimmed by 0 bases and J by 5 bases, leaving 14 bases between them. In germline, CDR1 is SGHRS, CDR2 YFSETQ. The CDR3 reads CASSLGGTHGTEAFF. The CDR3 nucleotides read TGCGCCAGCAGCTTGGGTGGCACGCACGGGACTGAAGCTTTCTTT.

Notes on this clone: Germline is not matched at one junction end, which may reflect a read error. The sample carries other DNA sequences with the same CDR3. V usage is TRBV6-1 and J usage is TRBJ2-2, with 16 bases identical to TRBD2. The CDR3 sequence is 19 residues long. The germline gives CDR1 MNHNS, CDR2 SASEGT. The CDR3, as DNA: TGTGCCAGTAGTGAAGCCGGGACTAGCGGGGGGGTTAGGACCGGGGAGCTGTTTTTT. It yields the protein CASSEAGTSGGVRTGELFF.

The V call is TRBV23-1, the J call TRBJ1-1, with 7 bases that match TRBD1. TRBV23-1 falls under the ORF class, with uncertain function. V trimming: 7 bases; J trimming: 6 bases; junction bases outside the gene matches: 11. The CDR3 sequence is 14 residues long. Here the CDR3 DNA reads TGCGCCAGCACCAGGGGGGTCGGGTGGGCTGAAGCTTTCTTT. Amino acids: CASTRGVGWAEAFF.

The CDR3 reads CASSGRDSTYEQYF. In nucleotides, the CDR3 is TGTGCCAGCAGCGGCCGGGACAGCACCTACGAGCAGTACTTC. This chain connects TRBV9 to TRBJ2-7, with TRBD1 matching 7 bases. The germline CDR1 and CDR2 sequences are SGDLS and YYNGEE. J gave up 2 bases and V 3 bases, and 5 bases lay outside the gene matches. The CDR3 is 14 amino acids.

The V call is TRBV5-1, the J call TRBJ1-1; possible D gene TRBD1, 5 bases. This CDR3 contains 14 residues. Trimming pared 0 bases from V and 4 bases from J, leaving 10 bases between. Germline lookup yields CDR1 SGHRS and CDR2 YFSETQ. The chain's CDR3 is CASSLGQGGTEAFF. The CDR3 DNA reads TGCGCCAGCAGCTTGGGTCAGGGTGGCACTGAAGCTTTCTTT.